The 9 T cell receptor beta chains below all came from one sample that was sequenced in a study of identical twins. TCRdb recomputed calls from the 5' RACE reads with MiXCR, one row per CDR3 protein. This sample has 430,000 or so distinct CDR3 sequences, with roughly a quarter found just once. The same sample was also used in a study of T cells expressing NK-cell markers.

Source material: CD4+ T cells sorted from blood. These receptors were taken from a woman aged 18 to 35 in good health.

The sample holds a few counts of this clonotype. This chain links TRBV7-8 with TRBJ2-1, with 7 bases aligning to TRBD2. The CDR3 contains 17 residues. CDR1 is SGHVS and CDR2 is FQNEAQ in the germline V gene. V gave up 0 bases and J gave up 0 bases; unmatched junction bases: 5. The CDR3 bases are TGTGCCAGCAGCTTAGCGCGGCGGGGGAGCTCCTACAATGAGCAGTTCTTC. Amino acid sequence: CASSLARRGSSYNEQFF.

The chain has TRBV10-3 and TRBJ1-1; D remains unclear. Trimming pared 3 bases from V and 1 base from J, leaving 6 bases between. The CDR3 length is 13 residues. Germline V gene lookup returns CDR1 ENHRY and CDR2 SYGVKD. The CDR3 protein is CAISEGRNTEAFF. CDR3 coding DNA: TGTGCCATCAGTGAAGGTCGGAACACTGAAGCTTTCTTT.

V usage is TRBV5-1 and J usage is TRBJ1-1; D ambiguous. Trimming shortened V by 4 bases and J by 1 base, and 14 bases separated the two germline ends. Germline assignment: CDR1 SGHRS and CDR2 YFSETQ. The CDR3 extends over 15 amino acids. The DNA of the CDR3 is TGCGCCAGCAGCCCCCAAGGACTTCCGAACACTGAAGCTTTCTTT. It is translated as CASSPQGLPNTEAFF.

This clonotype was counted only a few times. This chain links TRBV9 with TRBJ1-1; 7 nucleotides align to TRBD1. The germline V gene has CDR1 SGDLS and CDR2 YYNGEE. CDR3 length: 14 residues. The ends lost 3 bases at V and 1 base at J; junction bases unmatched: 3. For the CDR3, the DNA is TGTGCCAGCAGCGAGCAGGGGGGGAACACTGAAGCTTTCTTT. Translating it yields CASSEQGGNTEAFF.

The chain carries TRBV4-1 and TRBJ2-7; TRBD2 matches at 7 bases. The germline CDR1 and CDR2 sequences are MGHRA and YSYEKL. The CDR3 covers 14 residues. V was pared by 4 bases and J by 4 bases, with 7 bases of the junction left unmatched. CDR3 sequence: CASSPGGGWYEQYF. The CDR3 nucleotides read TGCGCCAGCAGCCCCGGCGGGGGTTGGTACGAGCAGTACTTC.

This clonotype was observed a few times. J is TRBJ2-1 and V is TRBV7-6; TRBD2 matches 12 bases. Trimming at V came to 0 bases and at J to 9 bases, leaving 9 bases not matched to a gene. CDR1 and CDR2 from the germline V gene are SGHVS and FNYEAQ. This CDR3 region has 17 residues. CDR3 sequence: CASSLAPLAGGPSEQFF. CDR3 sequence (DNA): TGTGCCAGCAGCTTAGCCCCTCTAGCGGGGGGGCCCTCTGAGCAGTTCTTC.

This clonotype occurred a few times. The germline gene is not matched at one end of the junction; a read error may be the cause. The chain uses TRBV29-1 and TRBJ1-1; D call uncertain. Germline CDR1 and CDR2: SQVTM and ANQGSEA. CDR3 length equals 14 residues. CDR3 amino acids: CSAESPSLKTEAFF. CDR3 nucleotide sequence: TGCAGCGCTGAGAGTCCTAGCTTGAAAACTGAAGCTTTCTTT.

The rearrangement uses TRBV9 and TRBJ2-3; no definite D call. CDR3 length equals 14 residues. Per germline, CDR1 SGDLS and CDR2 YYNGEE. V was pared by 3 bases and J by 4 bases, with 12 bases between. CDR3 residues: CASSGKWGADTQYF. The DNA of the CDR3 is TGTGCCAGCAGCGGAAAATGGGGTGCAGATACGCAGTATTTT.

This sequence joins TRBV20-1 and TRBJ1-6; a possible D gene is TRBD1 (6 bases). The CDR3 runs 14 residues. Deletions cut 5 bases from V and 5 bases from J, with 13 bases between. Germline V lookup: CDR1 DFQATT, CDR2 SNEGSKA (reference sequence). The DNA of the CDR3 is TGCAGTGCTGCCACAGGGTATAATAATTCACCCCTCCACTTT. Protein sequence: CSAATGYNNSPLHF.